The entry below describes one TCR beta chain. Antigen: not known. This PCR relied on a set of 60 Vbeta primers and 13 Jbeta primers. Source study methods: Later analysis identified approximately 88 million unique TCR beta chains, 9 million to 13 million shared. Method: immunoSEQ multiplex PCR; TCRdb's copy keeps in-frame clones and lacks some. The DNA gave D and trimming, while V, J and clone size come from that table. Here the sample spans about 52,000 clones, approximately 72% being singletons. The record originates from a study of cytomegalovirus exposure and HLA in healthy donors. At the level of the study: Genotyping of 430 or so donors showed that 80% to 85% belonged to the Caucasian-associated ancestry cluster. Study-level points and caveats: Equally common other TCR beta chains were less clonally expanded than HLA-associated ones, a later analysis found.

Germline CDR1 reads MDHEN; CDR2 reads SYDVKM. This CDR3 region has 19 residues. V shed 1 base and J shed 3 bases, with 22 bases lying between them. J is TRBJ1-5 and V is TRBV28; tentatively, D is TRBD1 (6 bases). Sequenced sample: PBMCs. The source is a woman between 50 and 59 years old in good health and CMV-seronegative. CDR3 coding DNA: TGTGCCAGCAGTTTATCCAGTGGACAAACCGGACAGTCCAATCAGCCCCAGCATTTT. Translation: CASSLSSGQTGQSNQPQHF.